The rows below give T cell receptor beta chains drawn from one sample of a study of blood T cell repertoires in COVID-19. Data came from immunoSEQ multiplex PCR; TCRdb stores just in-frame clones and leaves some out. The repertoire holds around 260,000 clones, with around 84% as singletons. Source material: peripheral blood. The receptors come from a man between 60 and 75 years old with acute or convalescent COVID-19. The CDR3 runs from the conserved cysteine through the conserved F or W. A D gene is named only where the DNA matches it firmly. Clone size is given for some rows only: seen once, a few or many times, or a class if the clone is expanded.

V gene	D gene	J gene	clone size	CDR3 DNA	CDR3 protein
TRBV3-1/TRBV3-2	NA	TRBJ1-6	NA	TGTGCCAGCAGCCAAGTAGCCACAAATTCACCCCTCCACTTT	CASSQVATNSPLHF
TRBV15	NA	TRBJ2-3	NA	TGTGCCACCAGCTACAAGAGGGAGGCTTCAGATACGCAGTATTTT	CATSYKREASDTQYF
TRBV7-9	NA	TRBJ2-3	once	TGTGCCAGCAGCTTGGTATTTACTTTCACAGATACGCAGTATTTT	CASSLVFTFTDTQYF
TRBV7-9	NA	TRBJ1-1	NA	TGTGCCAGCAGCTTGAGGAGGGTGGACACTGAAGCTTTCTTT	CASSLRRVDTEAFF
TRBV18	NA	TRBJ1-3	NA	TGTGCCAGCTCACTTCGGGGTTCATCTGGAAACACCATATATTTT	CASSLRGSSGNTIYF
TRBV7-3	TRBD1	TRBJ2-1	NA	TGTGCCAGCAGCCAGGGACAGGGGGCCTACAATGAGCAGTTCTTC	CASSQGQGAYNEQFF
TRBV7-9	TRBD1	TRBJ2-5	few	TGTGCCAGCAACGGTTGGGGACAGGGGACGGAGACCCAGTACTTC	CASNGWGQGTETQYF
TRBV3-1/TRBV3-2	TRBD2	TRBJ2-7	NA	TGTGCCAGCAGCCTAAGAGAGGGGAGGGGCCCTTCCTCCTACGAGCAGTACTTC	CASSLREGRGPSSYEQYF
TRBV9	NA	TRBJ2-7	NA	TGTGCCAGCAGCGTAGGTAGCTCCTACGAGCAGTACTTC	CASSVGSSYEQYF
TRBV28	TRBD1	TRBJ2-7	NA	TGTGCCAGCAGATCGGGACAGCTCTACGAGCAGTACTTC	CASRSGQLYEQYF
TRBV10-3	NA	TRBJ2-7	NA	TGTGCCATCACCTCCGGGTGGCAGGGTGGCGAGCAGTACTTC	CAITSGWQGGEQYF
TRBV28	TRBD1	TRBJ1-5	NA	TGTGCCAGCAGTTCCCCGACAGGGGAGGCCAATCAGCCCCAGCATTTT	CASSSPTGEANQPQHF
TRBV6-2/TRBV6-3	TRBD1	TRBJ1-2	once	TGTGCCAGCAGCACCCCGGGACAGGGTTATGGCTACACCTTC	CASSTPGQGYGYTF
TRBV27	TRBD1	TRBJ2-7	NA	TGTGCCAGCAGTTTATATATACAGGGGGCCTACGAGCAGTACTTC	CASSLYIQGAYEQYF
TRBV4-2	TRBD2	TRBJ2-7	once	TGTGCCAGCAGCCAAGCAGCGGGAGTTGACTACGAGCAGTACTTC	CASSQAAGVDYEQYF
TRBV7-3	TRBD1	TRBJ1-6	once	TGTGCCAGCAGCTCGGGACAGGGGCATTCACCCCTCCACTTT	CASSSGQGHSPLHF
TRBV11-2	TRBD1	TRBJ2-7	NA	TGTGCCAGCAGCTTCGGACAGGGCGGATCTCACTACGAGCAGTACTTC	CASSFGQGGSHYEQYF
TRBV6-5	NA	TRBJ1-1	NA	TGTGCCAGCAGAATCACAGGGACGAACACTGAAGCTTTCTTT	CASRITGTNTEAFF
TRBV19	NA	TRBJ1-4	few	TGTGCCAGTAGTATAAGGTCAGGCCGGATCCCTACAACTAATGAAAAACTGTTTTTT	CASSIRSGRIPTTNEKLFF
TRBV19	NA	TRBJ1-1	NA	TGTGCCAGTAGCTGTTGGGAACAGGGCGGAAACACTGAAGCTTTCTTT	CASSCWEQGGNTEAFF
TRBV4-2	TRBD2	TRBJ2-5	NA	TGTGCCAGCAGCCAAGACGGCGCGGGGGGGCACGAGACCCAGTACTTC	CASSQDGAGGHETQYF
TRBV6-5	NA	TRBJ1-3	NA	TGTGCCAGCAGTTACCGTAACACCATATATTTT	CASSYRNTIYF
TRBV7-8	TRBD1	TRBJ2-7	once	TGTGCCAGCACCCATGGGACAGGGGGCTACGAGCAGTACTTC	CASTHGTGGYEQYF
TRBV7-9	TRBD1	TRBJ1-6	NA	TGTGCCAGCAGCTCACTGGGGACAGGAAATTCACCCCTCCACTTT	CASSSLGTGNSPLHF
TRBV6-4	NA	TRBJ2-1	few	TGTGCCAGCAGCGCAGGGTTCTACAATGAGCAGTTCTTC	CASSAGFYNEQFF
TRBV6-5	TRBD1	TRBJ2-7	NA	TGTGCCAGCAGTAGACAGGGGAACTACGAGCAGTACTTC	CASSRQGNYEQYF
TRBV30	TRBD1	TRBJ1-2	NA	TGTGCCTGGAGCAGACAGGGGTCCTATGGCTACACCTTC	CAWSRQGSYGYTF
TRBV2	TRBD2	TRBJ2-1	NA	TGTGCCAGCAGTCAGACTAGCGGGGGGTTCAGTGAGCAGTTCTTC	CASSQTSGGFSEQFF